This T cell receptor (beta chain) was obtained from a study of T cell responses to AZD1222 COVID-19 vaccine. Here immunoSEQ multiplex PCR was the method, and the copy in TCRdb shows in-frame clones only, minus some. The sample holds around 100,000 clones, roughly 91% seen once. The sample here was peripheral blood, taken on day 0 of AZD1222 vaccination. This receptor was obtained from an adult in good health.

The chain's CDR3 is CASSVDQGGLETQYF. DNA for the CDR3: TGTGCCAGCAGCGTAGACCAGGGGGGGTTGGAGACCCAGTACTTC. This chain links TRBV9 with TRBJ2-5; D tentatively fits TRBD1 or TRBD2 (7 bases each). This CDR3 region has 15 residues. Trimming removed 0 bases at V and 5 bases at J, with 14 bases between. Germline CDR1 SGDLS, CDR2 YYNGEE.